This entry lists 27 T cell receptor beta chains sequenced from one sample in a study of T cell repertoires in cytomegalovirus infection. TCRdb analysed the reads with MiXCR anew, one entry per CDR3 protein. The sample consists of roughly 280,000 distinct CDR3 sequences, around 8.7% of them appearing once. Specimen: PBMCs. The receptors stem from a human donor in good health (CMV status not recorded). Some clones in this sample may be carry-over from other donors' samples.

The genes are TRBV6-2 or TRBV6-3 and TRBJ2-5, with D unclear. Trimming cost V 4 bases and J 2 bases, with 8 bases left between them. CDR3 length equals 13 residues. The germline gives CDR1 MNHEY, CDR2 SVGEGT. In DNA, the CDR3 is TGTGCCAGCAGTTCCCTCGATCAAGAGACCCAGTACTTC. Its protein product is CASSSLDQETQYF.

In its sample, this clonotype was seen many times. The chain employs TRBV2 and TRBJ1-2; 8 bases agree with TRBD1. The CDR3 runs to 13 residues. CDR1 and CDR2 from the germline V gene are SNHLY and FYNNEI. J was trimmed by 6 bases and V by 6 bases; bases with no gene match: 6. The CDR3 sequence is CASRSQGADGYTF. CDR3 nucleotides: TGTGCCAGCAGATCGCAGGGGGCGGATGGCTACACCTTC.

This clonotype has just a few counts. This chain uses TRBV12-3 or TRBV12-4 with TRBJ1-6; a possible D gene is TRBD1 (5 bases). Trimming left V 3 bases short and J 12 bases short, with 21 bases between. The CDR3 is 16 amino acids. The CDR3 region has the DNA TGTGCCAGCAGTTTGCACTCGAGGGGCACCCTTCAACCCCTCCACTTT. Amino acid sequence: CASSLHSRGTLQPLHF.

The sample holds a few counts of this clonotype. The chain recombines TRBV10-1 with TRBJ1-1, with D maybe TRBD1 (5 bases). V lost 3 bases and J 1 base, leaving 9 bases between the germline ends. The germline CDR1 and CDR2 sequences are WNHNN and SYGVQD (reference sequence). The length of the CDR3 is 14 residues. CDR3 loop: CASSDGGTNTEAFF. The CDR3 nucleotides are TGCGCCAGCAGTGATGGGGGGACGAACACTGAAGCTTTCTTT.

V is TRBV10-3 and J is TRBJ2-3, with D unclear. This CDR3 comprises 12 residues. Germline CDR1 reads ENHRY; CDR2 reads SYGVKD. V was pared by 7 bases and J by 4 bases, with 9 bases between. The CDR3, as DNA: TGTGCCATCATGAACGGGTCAGATACGCAGTATTTT. Translated, it gives CAIMNGSDTQYF.

This clonotype was picked up a small number of times. The chain has TRBV20-1 and TRBJ2-3, with 12 bases fitting TRBD2. Trimming cost V 1 base and J 6 bases; bases outside gene matches: 5. The germline V gene encodes CDR1 DFQATT and CDR2 SNEGSKA (reference sequence). The CDR3 extends over 15 amino acids. The CDR3 loop reads CSARGRTSGVDTQYF. In DNA, the CDR3 is TGCAGTGCTAGAGGGAGGACTAGCGGGGTTGATACGCAGTATTTT.

The table lists this clonotype with many counts. This chain joins TRBV7-2 and TRBJ2-7; D uncertain. The CDR3 runs 14 residues. CDR1 is SGHTA and CDR2 is FQGNSA in the germline V gene. Trimming removed 5 bases at V and 2 bases at J, with 13 bases between. CDR3 sequence: CASSPDPIAYEQYF. CDR3 in DNA: TGTGCCAGCAGCCCGGACCCAATTGCCTACGAGCAGTACTTC.

This clonotype was detected once. Since a much larger clone is just one base distant, this may be a read error. V and J are TRBV6-2 or TRBV6-3 and TRBJ2-2; D is undetermined. Deletions cut 2 bases from V and 6 bases from J, with 7 bases between. CDR1 and CDR2 (germline): MNHEY, SVGEGT. This CDR3 contains 13 residues. The CDR3: CASSYVVSGELFF. The CDR3 bases are TGTGCCAGCAGTTACGTCGTATCCGGGGAGCTGTTTTTT.

This sequence joins TRBV12-3 or TRBV12-4 and TRBJ1-5; weak D call: TRBD1 (5 bases). This CDR3 is 13 amino acids long. The ends were cut back, 5 bases at V and 7 bases at J, with 12 bases in the middle. The CDR3 DNA reads as TGTGCCAGCAGTCTAAAGGGGATGCAGCCCCAGCATTTT. It yields the protein CASSLKGMQPQHF.

This clonotype was detected ten times or more. The chain has TRBV28 and TRBJ1-6, with D hard to call. CDR3 size: 12 residues. Deletions cut 6 bases from V and 11 bases from J, with 11 bases between. Germline CDR1 and CDR2: MDHEN and SYDVKM. The CDR3 sequence: CASSDPVPPLHF. The CDR3 coding sequence is TGTGCCAGCAGCGACCCCGTCCCACCCCTCCACTTT.

This clonotype was counted many times. V and J are TRBV7-2 and TRBJ2-3, with 7 bases lining up with TRBD2. Germline values: CDR1 SGHTA, CDR2 FQGNSA. The CDR3 sequence is 15 residues long. V gave up 3 bases and J gave up 2 bases; unmatched junction bases: 5. The CDR3 bases are TGTGCCAGCAGCTTCGGAGCGGGGAACACAGATACGCAGTATTTT. It codes for CASSFGAGNTDTQYF.

This clonotype occurred many times. The rearrangement joins TRBV7-3 to TRBJ2-3; D is unresolved. Trimming took 5 bases from V and 10 from J, leaving 13 bases between them. Germline CDR1 SGHTA, CDR2 FQGTGA. The CDR3 length is 12 residues. For the CDR3, the DNA is TGTGCCAGCAGCCTCCCGGCCGGGTCGCAGTATTTT. It yields the protein CASSLPAGSQYF.

This clonotype was counted ten times or more. In DNA form, the CDR3 reads TGTGCCAGCAGCTTAGGGGAAGGAGGGGCCAAATGGAGCTCCTACAATGAGCAGTTCTTC. As protein: CASSLGEGGAKWSSYNEQFF. The chain is built from TRBV7-8 and TRBJ2-1; D is possibly TRBD2 (6 bases). The CDR3 has 20 amino acids. Trimming removed 1 base at V and 0 bases at J, with 22 bases between. The germline gives CDR1 SGHVS, CDR2 FQNEAQ. Full variable domain (missing parts from reference TRBV7-8 and TRBJ2-1): GAGVSQSPRYKVAKRGQDVALRCDPISGHVSLFWYQQALGQGPEFLTYFQNEAQLDKSGLPSDRFFAERPEGSVSTLKIQRTQQEDSAVYLCASSLGEGGAKWSSYNEQFFGPGTRLTVL.

This sequence joins TRBV5-6 and TRBJ1-2, with D maybe TRBD1 (5 bases). V lost 4 bases and J 8 bases, leaving 18 bases between the germline ends. The CDR3 is 14 residues long. Germline CDR1 SGHDT, CDR2 YYEEEE. The CDR3 sequence: CASSGIGTDYGYTF. The CDR3 region has the DNA TGTGCCAGCAGCGGAATCGGGACCGATTACGGCTACACCTTC. Looking up the rest from reference TRBV5-6 and TRBJ1-2 gives the full variable domain: DAGVTQSPTHLIKTRGQQVTLRCSPKSGHDTVSWYQQALGQGPQFIFQYYEEEERQRGNFPDRFSGHQFPNYSSELNVNALLLGDSALYLCASSGIGTDYGYTFGSGTRLTVV.

This clonotype was detected ten times or more. The rearrangement links TRBV19 to TRBJ2-6; 10 positions agree with TRBD2. CDR3 length: 17 amino acids. Germline V gene sequence: CDR1 LNHDA, CDR2 SQIVND (reference sequence). Trimming at V came to 4 bases and at J to 0 bases, leaving 3 bases not matched to a gene. The CDR3 loop reads CASSNSGRSSGANVLTF. In DNA form, the CDR3 reads TGTGCCAGTAGTAATAGCGGGAGGTCCTCTGGGGCCAACGTCCTGACTTTC.

This clonotype was seen at least ten times. The chain is built from TRBV7-2 and TRBJ2-2, with D unclear. The V gene lost 7 bases and the J gene lost 0 bases, with 6 bases spanning the gap. This CDR3 region has 13 residues. The germline V gene encodes CDR1 SGHTA and CDR2 FQGNSA. The CDR3 DNA follows: TGTGCCAGCATCCTGGCGAACACCGGGGAGCTGTTTTTT. Translation: CASILANTGELFF. Full variable domain (remainder filled in from reference TRBV7-2 and TRBJ2-2): GAGVSQSPSNKVTEKGKDVELRCDPISGHTALYWYRQSLGQGLEFLIYFQGNSAPDKSGLPSDRFSAERTGGSVSTLTIQRTQQEDSAVYLCASILANTGELFFGEGSRLTVL.

This clonotype was recorded many times. The chain's CDR3 is CASSDRTDYTGELFF. CDR3 sequence (DNA): TGTGCCAGCAGTGATAGGACAGACTACACCGGGGAGCTGTTTTTT. The rearrangement uses TRBV6-4 and TRBJ2-2, with D tentatively TRBD1 (6 bases). Germline CDR1 MRHNA, CDR2 SNTAGT. This CDR3 spans 15 amino acids. V gave up 3 bases and J gave up 3 bases, with 11 bases separating them.

The table lists this clonotype with a few counts. The rearrangement links TRBV28 to TRBJ1-3, with 9 nucleotides matching TRBD1. Trimming removed 7 bases from V and 5 bases from J; junction bases left unmatched: 6. Germline values: CDR1 MDHEN, CDR2 SYDVKM. The CDR3 is 14 residues long. CDR3 residues: CASTPGQGRNTIYF. CDR3 coding DNA: TGTGCCAGCACCCCAGGACAGGGGAGAAACACCATATATTTT. The full variable domain, its missing parts supplied by reference TRBV28 and TRBJ1-3, is DVKVTQSSRYLVKRTGEKVFLECVQDMDHENMFWYRQDPGLGLRLIYFSYDVKMKEKGDIPEGYSVSREKKERFSLILESASTNQTSMYLCASTPGQGRNTIYFGEGSWLTVV.

This clonotype came up many times. The chain recombines TRBV6-6 with TRBJ2-1, with 7 positions matching TRBD1. Trimming at V came to 0 bases and at J to 6 bases, leaving 8 bases not matched to a gene. This CDR3 comprises 16 residues. Germline assignment: CDR1 MNHNY and CDR2 SVGAGI (reference sequence). CDR3 residues: CASSYSRQGVGNEQFF. As DNA, the CDR3 is TGTGCCAGCAGTTACTCGAGACAGGGTGTGGGCAATGAGCAGTTCTTC.

There are many counts of this clonotype. The rearrangement links TRBV19 to TRBJ2-1; possibly TRBD1 for D (6 bases). CDR1 LNHDA and CDR2 SQIVND come from the germline V gene (reference sequence). Trimming took 6 bases from V and 4 from J, leaving 13 bases between them. The CDR3 has 14 residues. In nucleotides, the CDR3 is TGTGCCAGTAGGAAGGGGGAGAGGTACAATGAGCAGTTCTTC. Translated: CASRKGERYNEQFF.

V usage is TRBV2 and J usage is TRBJ2-7, with 9 positions matching TRBD1. Germline V gene lookup returns CDR1 SNHLY and CDR2 FYNNEI. V gave up 8 bases and J gave up 3 bases; unmatched junction bases: 5. The CDR3 is made up of 13 amino acids. The CDR3 DNA sequence: TGTGCCAGCTCCCGGGACAGGGTCTACGAGCAGTACTTC. Residues: CASSRDRVYEQYF.

This clonotype was picked up many times. The CDR3: CSADGTSGDQETQYF. The CDR3 DNA reads TGCAGTGCCGACGGGACTAGCGGGGACCAAGAGACCCAGTACTTC. The chain joins TRBV20-1 to TRBJ2-5; 13 positions agree with TRBD2. Germline CDR1 reads DFQATT; CDR2 reads SNEGSKA (reference sequence). J gave up 0 bases and V 6 bases, and 4 bases lay outside the gene matches. The CDR3 has 15 residues.

In its sample, this clonotype was seen many times. The chain recombines TRBV7-9 with TRBJ2-7, with a tentative D call TRBD1 (5 bases). The CDR3 sequence is 14 residues long. Germline V gene lookup returns CDR1 SEHNR and CDR2 FQNEAQ (reference sequence). V was pared by 2 bases and J by 2 bases, with 10 bases between. CDR3 sequence: CASSLHMDTYEQYF. CDR3 nucleotides: TGTGCCAGCAGCTTACATATGGACACCTACGAGCAGTACTTC.

The V and J genes are TRBV19 and TRBJ1-1, with TRBD1 matching over 8 bases. Looked up from germline, CDR1 is LNHDA and CDR2 is SQIVND (reference sequence). There are 16 residues in the CDR3. V gave up 8 bases and J gave up 2 bases; unmatched junction bases: 13. This chain's CDR3 is CASLTPRTGSNTEAFF. CDR3 DNA: TGTGCCAGTCTTACTCCGAGGACAGGGAGCAACACTGAAGCTTTCTTT.

The chain employs TRBV12-3 or TRBV12-4 and TRBJ1-2; tentatively, D is TRBD1 (5 bases). The V and J ends lost 6 bases and 0 bases respectively, with 11 bases between them. The CDR3 consists of 14 residues. This CDR3 reads CASSVTGPNYGYTF. The CDR3 DNA reads as TGTGCCAGCAGCGTTACAGGCCCTAACTATGGCTACACCTTC.

This clonotype was seen at least ten times. The chain links TRBV6-6 to TRBJ1-1; 9 nucleotides align to TRBD1. This CDR3 has 18 residues. V was pared by 0 bases and J by 1 base, with 9 bases of the junction left unmatched. Germline CDR1 reads MNHNY; CDR2 reads SVGAGI (reference sequence). The CDR3 DNA is TGTGCCAGCAGTTACTCGATCGTTCCGGGACAGGGGAACACTGAAGCTTTCTTT. As protein: CASSYSIVPGQGNTEAFF.

The chain employs TRBV11-3 and TRBJ2-5; D may be TRBD1 (6 bases). Trimming cost V 2 bases and J 5 bases, with 9 bases left between them. Looked up from germline, CDR1 is SGHNT and CDR2 is YENEEA. CDR3 length: 13 amino acids. The CDR3 sequence: CASSLYQGETQYF. The DNA of the CDR3 is TGTGCCAGCAGCTTATACCAGGGGGAGACCCAGTACTTC. The full variable domain, rest sourced from reference TRBV11-3 and TRBJ2-5, is EAGVVQSPRYKIIEKKQPVAFWCNPISGHNTLYWYLQNLGQGPELLIRYENEEAVDDSQLPKDRFSAERLKGVDSTLKIQPAELGDSAVYLCASSLYQGETQYFGPGTRLLVL.